The entry that follows covers one T cell receptor (beta chain) sequence. This record belongs to a study of blood T cell repertoires in COVID-19. Unmatched junction bases numbered 5, after V lost 3 bases and J lost 4 bases. There are 15 residues in the CDR3. The germline gives CDR1 SGHRS, CDR2 YFSETQ. Clinical history as reported by participants underpinned cohort assignment. The repertoire was sequenced with immunoSEQ multiplex PCR; TCRdb's copy has only in-frame clones and lacks some. Of 210,000 or so clones listed, over 70% are singletons. V is TRBV5-1 and J is TRBJ2-1, with 9 bases that match TRBD2. The material sequenced was PBMCs or T cells enriched from blood (not recorded which). This clonotype was sampled from a woman in her 30s who had been exposed to COVID-19. The CDR3 is CASSSRTSAYNEQFF. In DNA, the CDR3 is TGCGCCAGCAGCTCTAGGACTAGCGCTTACAATGAGCAGTTCTTC.